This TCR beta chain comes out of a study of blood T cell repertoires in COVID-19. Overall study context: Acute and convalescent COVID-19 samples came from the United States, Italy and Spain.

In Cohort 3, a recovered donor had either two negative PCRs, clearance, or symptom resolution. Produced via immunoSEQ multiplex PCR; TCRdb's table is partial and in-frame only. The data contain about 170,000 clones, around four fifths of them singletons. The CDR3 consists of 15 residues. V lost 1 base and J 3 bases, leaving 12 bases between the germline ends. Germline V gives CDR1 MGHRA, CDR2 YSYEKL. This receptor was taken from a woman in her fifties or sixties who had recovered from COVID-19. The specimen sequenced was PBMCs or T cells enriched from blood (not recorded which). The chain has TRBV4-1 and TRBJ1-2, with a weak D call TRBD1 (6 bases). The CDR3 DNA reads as TGCGCCAGCAGCCAAGGGGGGGGCGTTTACTATGGCTACACCTTC. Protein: CASSQGGGVYYGYTF.